This T cell receptor beta chain derives from a study of B cell selection in AIRE deficiency. Whole-study findings and limits: Patient Tconv and Treg cells showed healthy-like TCRBV usage, CDR3 length, diversity.

Sorting defined conventional CD4 T cells as CD4+CD127+. As to this clone: The antigen is unknown.

The repertoire was sequenced with immunoSEQ multiplex PCR; TCRdb's copy has only in-frame clones and lacks some. The sample holds some 22,000 clones, about 96% seen once. Sequenced input: CD4+CD127+ conventional T cells sorted from PBMCs. The receptor comes from a human donor in good health.

In nucleotides, the CDR3 is TGTGCCTGGAGTTTAAACTACGAGCAGTACTTC. Translated: CAWSLNYEQYF. The chain links TRBV30 to TRBJ2-7; D not certain. V shed 2 bases and J shed 3 bases, with 5 bases lying between them. The CDR3 is 11 amino acids. CDR1 is GTSNPN, CDR2 SVGIG, per germline (reference sequence).